These 30 T cell receptor beta chains were all obtained from the same sample, sequenced in a study of blood T cell repertoires in COVID-19. Data came from immunoSEQ multiplex PCR; TCRdb stores just in-frame clones and leaves some out. There are 200,000 to 300,000 clones in the sample; around four fifths occur only once, and around 6.5% lies in the top ten. Material: peripheral blood. These receptors were taken from a woman aged 55-75 years with active or convalescent COVID-19.

In the case of this clone: The junction differs from germline at one of its ends, possibly a read error. The chain carries TRBV7-9 and TRBJ1-4; tentatively, D is TRBD1 (5 bases). Germline V CDR1 and CDR2: SEHNR, FQNEAQ (reference sequence). This CDR3 has 12 residues. The CDR3, as DNA: TGTGCCAGCGTGGGGCCGGAATATAGATCTGTTTTT. It codes for CASVGPEYRSVF.

The chain recombines TRBV6-5 with TRBJ2-7; a possible D gene is TRBD1 (5 bases). Per the germline V gene, CDR1 is MNHEY and CDR2 is SVGAGI. This CDR3 is 14 amino acids long. The V gene lost 7 bases and the J gene lost 2 bases, with 15 bases spanning the gap. CDR3 residues: CASINHRSPYEQYF. Written as DNA, the CDR3 is TGTGCCAGCATCAACCACAGGTCTCCCTACGAGCAGTACTTC.

This chain uses TRBV30 with TRBJ1-2; 7 bases line up with TRBD1. Germline CDR1 GTSNPN, CDR2 SVGIG (reference sequence). The junction had 9 bases not matched to a gene; V was cut back by 5 bases and J by 6 bases. The CDR3 spans 13 residues. CDR3 sequence reads: CAWGKQGNDGYTF. The CDR3 DNA reads TGTGCCTGGGGCAAACAGGGGAATGATGGCTACACCTTC.

The rearrangement links TRBV28 to TRBJ2-3, with 14 bases fitting TRBD2. The CDR3 loop spans 17 amino acids. V trimming: 3 bases; J trimming: 3 bases; junction bases outside the gene matches: 5. Germline-derived CDR1 and CDR2 are MDHEN and SYDVKM. CDR3 coding DNA: TGTGCCAGCAGTTTTCCGTGGACTAGCGGGGGGACAGATACGCAGTATTTT. This codes for CASSFPWTSGGTDTQYF.

This chain uses TRBV30 with TRBJ2-2; weak D call: TRBD2 (6 bases). This CDR3 comprises 15 residues. The germline V gene has CDR1 GTSNPN and CDR2 SVGIG (reference sequence). V lost 3 bases, J lost 7 bases, and 18 bases lay in between. This CDR3 is CAWRRTTRVGGELFF. The CDR3 DNA reads TGTGCCTGGAGGAGGACTACCCGGGTGGGCGGGGAGCTGTTTTTT.

The rearrangement links TRBV7-9 to TRBJ2-5, with 7 nucleotides matching TRBD2. Trimming took 5 bases from V and 4 from J; bases not matched to a gene: 13. CDR3 length: 16 amino acids. CDR1 and CDR2 from the germline V gene are SEHNR and FQNEAQ (reference sequence). CDR3 sequence (DNA): TGTGCCAGCAGCAAAAAGGATGGGAGGGGACGAGAGACCCAGTACTTC. Its translation is CASSKKDGRGRETQYF.

The chain employs TRBV10-2 and TRBJ2-5; 15 bases match TRBD2. The junction had 3 bases not matched to a gene; V was cut back by 6 bases and J by 1 base. The CDR3 consists of 16 residues. Germline V lookup: CDR1 WSHSY, CDR2 SAAADI. The CDR3 loop is CASRGLAGGIQETQYF. Written as DNA, the CDR3 is TGCGCCAGCAGGGGACTAGCGGGGGGAATCCAAGAGACCCAGTACTTC.

The rearrangement joins TRBV28 to TRBJ1-2; D is uncertain. Germline V gives CDR1 MDHEN, CDR2 SYDVKM. This CDR3 has 13 amino acids. With 6 bases removed from V and 8 bases from J, the gap between germline ends came to 16 bases. The CDR3 here is CASSHPRTGGYTF. Here the CDR3 DNA reads TGTGCCAGCAGCCACCCCCGGACGGGAGGCTACACCTTC.

The genes are TRBV29-1 and TRBJ2-7; weak D call: TRBD2 (5 bases). The CDR3 covers 15 residues. Germline V gene lookup returns CDR1 SQVTM and CDR2 ANQGSEA. V shed 5 bases and J shed 4 bases, with 21 bases lying between them. CDR3 bases: TGCAGCGTTTCTAAACTAAGCGGACGAAGGTACGAGCAGTACTTC. Translating gives CSVSKLSGRRYEQYF.

This sequence joins TRBV4-1 and TRBJ2-7, with 13 bases fitting TRBD2. With V trimmed by 3 bases and J by 6 bases, 2 bases remained unmatched. This CDR3 spans 14 amino acids. CDR1 is MGHRA, CDR2 YSYEKL, per germline. CDR3 amino acids: CASSQTSGRSEQYF. CDR3 coding DNA: TGCGCCAGCAGCCAGACTAGCGGGAGGTCCGAGCAGTACTTC.

J is TRBJ2-7 and V is TRBV30, with D hard to call. V shed 5 bases and J shed 2 bases, with 16 bases lying between them. This CDR3 is built from 14 residues. Germline V gene data show CDR1 as GTSNPN and CDR2 as SVGIG (reference sequence). In DNA, the CDR3 is TGTGCCTGGCCTACATCTCTAGTTCCCTACGAGCAGTACGTC. Its protein is CAWPTSLVPYEQYV.

The V gene is TRBV6-6, the J gene TRBJ2-1; D uncertain. CDR1 and CDR2 (germline): MNHNY, SVGAGI (reference sequence). V was trimmed by 1 base and J by 3 bases, leaving 10 bases between them. This CDR3 spans 15 amino acids. CDR3 sequence: CASSYFTGYYNEQFF. CDR3 nucleotide sequence: TGTGCCAGCAGTTACTTCACTGGTTACTACAATGAGCAGTTCTTC.

The chain has TRBV20-1 and TRBJ1-2; D might be TRBD1 (6 bases). The germline V gene has CDR1 DFQATT and CDR2 SNEGSKA (reference sequence). The CDR3 runs 11 residues. The V and J ends lost 4 bases and 4 bases respectively, with 7 bases between them. CDR3 region: CSANRVYGYTF. The CDR3 nucleotides read TGCAGTGCTAACAGGGTCTATGGCTACACCTTC.

V gene TRBV20-1 combines with J gene TRBJ1-5; no clear D. Looked up from germline, CDR1 is DFQATT and CDR2 is SNEGSKA (reference sequence). Trimming shortened V by 3 bases and J by 0 bases, and 12 bases separated the two germline ends. The CDR3 spans 15 residues. The CDR3 sequence: CSASRQAYSNQPQHF. The CDR3 DNA reads as TGCAGTGCTAGTCGGCAGGCATATAGCAATCAGCCCCAGCATTTT.

The chain carries TRBV6-4 and TRBJ1-1; D is perhaps TRBD1 (6 bases). V gave up 6 bases and J gave up 4 bases, with 15 bases separating them. There are 14 residues in the CDR3. Germline V CDR1 and CDR2: MRHNA, SNTAGT. The CDR3 here is CASSRGGGGTEAFF. DNA of the CDR3: TGTGCCAGCAGCCGGGGAGGGGGAGGCACTGAAGCTTTCTTT.

The chain links TRBV11-3 to TRBJ2-1; 8 positions agree with TRBD2. Per germline, CDR1 SGHNT and CDR2 YENEEA. This CDR3 has 14 residues. V lost 5 bases, J lost 13 bases, and 13 bases stayed unmatched. CDR3 protein: CASSHDGRAFEQFF. The CDR3 bases are TGTGCCAGCAGCCATGACGGGAGGGCCTTCGAACAGTTCTTC. The variable domain in full, with the rest retrieved from reference TRBV11-3 and TRBJ2-1, is EAGVVQSPRYKIIEKKQPVAFWCNPISGHNTLYWYLQNLGQGPELLIRYENEEAVDDSQLPKDRFSAERLKGVDSTLKIQPAELGDSAVYLCASSHDGRAFEQFFGPGTRLTVL.

This sequence joins TRBV6-1 and TRBJ2-5, with 7 bases identical to TRBD2. The CDR3 loop spans 15 amino acids. The J segment lost 4 bases and the V segment lost 0 bases, leaving 5 bases of the junction unmatched. CDR1 and CDR2 from the germline V gene are MNHNS and SASEGT. The CDR3 reads CASSEAGGSAETQYF. The CDR3 DNA sequence: TGTGCCAGCAGTGAAGCGGGAGGGTCTGCAGAGACCCAGTACTTC.

The V gene is TRBV10-1, the J gene TRBJ2-7; weak D call: TRBD1 (5 bases). The CDR3 spans 14 residues. In germline, CDR1 is WNHNN, CDR2 SYGVQD (reference sequence). V lost 6 bases and J lost 4, with 16 bases in between. The CDR3 nucleotides read TGCGCCAGCAGGATCCGACAGCTCAGATACGAGCAGTACGTC. Protein: CASRIRQLRYEQYV.

The chain recombines TRBV19 with TRBJ1-4, with TRBD1 identical over 9 bases. J was trimmed by 3 bases and V by 1 base; bases with no gene match: 6. This CDR3 has 17 amino acids. Germline V gene data show CDR1 as LNHDA and CDR2 as SQIVND (reference sequence). The CDR3, as DNA: TGTGCCAGTAGTATAGGGGACAGGGTCGGGCCTAATGAAAAACTGTTTTTT. This translates into CASSIGDRVGPNEKLFF.

This chain links TRBV7-3 with TRBJ2-5, with TRBD2 matching over 14 bases. This CDR3 has 16 residues. Germline CDR1 reads SGHTA; CDR2 reads FQGTGA. Unmatched junction bases numbered 9, after V lost 5 bases and J lost 7 bases. The chain's CDR3 is CASSPQGLAGAGTQYF. In nucleotides, the CDR3 is TGTGCCAGCAGCCCCCAGGGACTAGCGGGAGCCGGGACCCAGTACTTC.

J is TRBJ1-1 and V is TRBV27; no clear D gene. The germline gives CDR1 MNHEY, CDR2 SMNVEV (reference sequence). The CDR3 loop spans 14 amino acids. V was shortened by 2 bases and J by 7 bases, with 14 bases between the two germline ends. The CDR3 is CASSLTAPYNEAFF. CDR3 DNA: TGTGCCAGCAGTTTAACCGCACCTTACAATGAAGCTTTCTTT.

V is TRBV5-4 and J is TRBJ2-1, with 7 bases identical to TRBD1. The V segment lost 0 bases and the J segment 2 bases; nucleotides outside the gene matches: 2. The length of the CDR3 is 15 residues. Per germline, CDR1 SGHNT and CDR2 YYREEE (reference sequence). As DNA, the CDR3 is TGTGCCAGCAGCTTGGGGGGGACAGCCTACAATGAGCAGTTCTTC. It codes for CASSLGGTAYNEQFF. The full variable domain, with the rest looked up from reference TRBV5-4 and TRBJ2-1, is ETGVTQSPTHLIKTRGQQVTLRCSSQSGHNTVSWYQQALGQGPQFIFQYYREEENGRGNFPPRFSGLQFPNYSSELNVNALELDDSALYLCASSLGGTAYNEQFFGPGTRLTVL.

Only one count was recorded for this clone. The gene calls are TRBV5-1 and TRBJ1-6; D uncertain. This CDR3 is built from 15 residues. V shed 0 bases and J shed 6 bases, with 10 bases lying between them. Germline V gene lookup returns CDR1 SGHRS and CDR2 YFSETQ. The CDR3 sequence: CASSLGSGSNSPLHF. As DNA, the CDR3 is TGCGCCAGCAGCTTGGGATCGGGATCTAATTCACCCCTCCACTTT.

The rearrangement joins TRBV2 to TRBJ2-1, with D unresolved. The V gene's germline CDR1 is SNHLY and CDR2 FYNNEI. This CDR3 is 13 amino acids long. Trimming shortened V by 1 base and J by 8 bases, and 9 bases separated the two germline ends. Here the CDR3 DNA reads TGTGCCAGCAGTGAAGGGGCGAAGGATGAGCAGTTCTTC. As protein: CASSEGAKDEQFF.

J is TRBJ2-1 and V is TRBV12-5, with a weak D call TRBD2 (6 bases). CDR1 is LGHNT and CDR2 is FRNRAP in the germline V gene. V dropped 5 bases and J dropped 0 bases, with 14 bases sitting between them. The CDR3 sequence is 16 residues long. For the CDR3, the DNA is TGTGCTAGTGGTCAGCTAACCGGGAGCTCCTACAATGAGCAGTTCTTC. It is translated as CASGQLTGSSYNEQFF.

The J gene is TRBJ1-5, the V gene TRBV6-5; D call uncertain. Deletions cut 8 bases from V and 6 bases from J, with 17 bases between. The CDR3 contains 14 residues. The germline CDR1 and CDR2 sequences are MNHEY and SVGAGI. For the CDR3, the DNA is TGTGCCAGCGAGGAGGACCCAAGTTCTCAGCCCCAGCATTTT. Its translation is CASEEDPSSQPQHF.

This clone was observed a few times. The chain recombines TRBV30 with TRBJ1-2; weak D call: TRBD1 (6 bases). This CDR3 is built from 15 residues. V shed 2 bases and J shed 0 bases, with 13 bases lying between them. The V gene's germline CDR1 is GTSNPN and CDR2 SVGIG (reference sequence). The CDR3 spells CAWSPGQLSNYGYTF. CDR3 DNA: TGTGCCTGGAGTCCCGGACAGCTTTCTAACTATGGCTACACCTTC.

The chain joins TRBV7-9 to TRBJ2-6; 7 nucleotides line up with TRBD1. Germline V gene sequence: CDR1 SEHNR, CDR2 FQNEAQ (reference sequence). This CDR3 has 17 amino acids. Germline trimming cut 2 bases from V and 2 bases from J; bases unmatched to any gene: 6. The CDR3 coding sequence is TGTGCCAGCAGCTTAACTCTGCAGGGGGCTGGGGCCAACGTCCTGACTTTC. It is translated as CASSLTLQGAGANVLTF.

The genes are TRBV19 and TRBJ2-3, with 7 bases matching TRBD2. The CDR3 runs to 16 residues. Unmatched junction bases numbered 12, after V lost 3 bases and J lost 6 bases. CDR1 LNHDA and CDR2 SQIVND come from the germline V gene (reference sequence). This CDR3 reads CASSIPPRGSGDTQYF. The CDR3 bases are TGTGCCAGTAGTATCCCGCCTCGCGGGAGCGGTGATACGCAGTATTTT.

The gene calls are TRBV6-1 and TRBJ2-7, with 11 bases that match TRBD1. Germline V CDR1 and CDR2: MNHNS, SASEGT. V lost 1 base and J lost 4; bases outside the gene matches: 6. The CDR3 extends over 16 amino acids. CDR3 loop: CASSEGPRDRGYEQYF. CDR3 nucleotides: TGTGCCAGCAGTGAAGGCCCCAGGGACAGGGGGTACGAGCAGTACTTC.